The rows below give T cell receptor beta chains drawn from one sample of a study of cytomegalovirus exposure and HLA in healthy donors. TCRdb keeps only in-frame clones here, not all; method: immunoSEQ multiplex PCR. Its table records fewer than 150,000 clones. The sample consisted of PBMCs. These TCRs come from a woman aged 60-70 years in good health and CMV-seronegative. The CDR3 runs from the conserved cysteine through the conserved F or W. The order of the fields is J gene, V gene, D gene, CDR3 protein, CDR3 DNA. The D gene is left open where the match is weak.

J: TRBJ2-2; V: TRBV9; D: .; CDR3: CASSVLGRADTGELFF; DNA: TGTGCCAGCAGCGTCCTGGGCAGGGCGGACACCGGGGAGCTGTTTTTT
J: TRBJ2-7; V: TRBV20-1; D: .; CDR3: CSARLYYEQYF; DNA: TGCAGTGCTCGTCTTTATTACGAGCAGTACTTC
J: TRBJ1-6; V: TRBV4-1; D: TRBD1; CDR3: CASSQTGSSYNSPLHF; DNA: TGCGCCAGCAGCCAGACAGGGAGCTCCTATAATTCACCCCTCCACTTT
J: TRBJ2-2; V: TRBV29-1; D: .; CDR3: CSAGASGYTGELFF; DNA: TGCAGCGCAGGGGCTAGCGGATACACCGGGGAGCTGTTTTTT
J: TRBJ2-3; V: TRBV7-9; D: TRBD1; CDR3: CASSLGTGGSGTDTQYF; DNA: TGTGCCAGCAGCTTAGGCACAGGGGGCTCTGGCACAGATACGCAGTATTTT
J: TRBJ2-7; V: TRBV29-1; D: TRBD1; CDR3: CSALGQGTTSYEQYF; DNA: TGCAGCGCCCTCGGACAGGGAACGACCTCCTACGAGCAGTACTTC
J: TRBJ2-2; V: TRBV5-1; D: TRBD2; CDR3: CASSFSGTSGTGELFF; DNA: TGCGCCAGCAGCTTTTCCGGGACTAGTGGGACCGGGGAGCTGTTTTTT
J: TRBJ1-1; V: TRBV6-1; D: .; CDR3: CASSVTLNTEAFF; DNA: TGTGCCAGCAGTGTCACTCTTAACACTGAAGCTTTCTTT
J: TRBJ1-5; V: TRBV2; D: .; CDR3: CASSETGSNQPQHF; DNA: TGTGCCAGCAGTGAAACGGGGAGCAATCAGCCCCAGCATTTT
J: TRBJ1-1; V: TRBV28; D: TRBD1; CDR3: CASSSPGRGRDTEAFF; DNA: TGTGCCAGCAGTTCCCCGGGAAGGGGGCGGGACACTGAAGCTTTCTTT
J: TRBJ2-3; V: TRBV7-8; D: .; CDR3: CASSFRPTDTQYF; DNA: TGTGCCAGCAGCTTCAGGCCCACAGATACGCAGTATTTT
J: TRBJ2-2; V: TRBV6-5; D: TRBD2; CDR3: CASSRGLVGGELFF; DNA: TGTGCCAGCAGCCGTGGACTAGTGGGCGGGGAGCTGTTTTTT
J: TRBJ1-2; V: TRBV7-2; D: .; CDR3: CASRLTSGYGYTF; DNA: TGTGCCAGCAGGCTCACCAGCGGCTATGGCTACACCTTC
J: TRBJ2-1; V: TRBV5-1; D: .; CDR3: CASSLGQYNEQFF; DNA: TGCGCCAGCAGCTTGGGGCAGTACAATGAGCAGTTCTTC
J: TRBJ2-5; V: TRBV9; D: .; CDR3: CASSVWLGETQYF; DNA: TGTGCCAGCAGCGTATGGCTAGGAGAGACCCAGTACTTC
J: TRBJ1-4; V: TRBV6-1; D: .; CDR3: CASRATSGTRELFF; DNA: TGTGCCAGCAGGGCAACCTCCGGGACAAGGGAACTGTTTTTT
J: TRBJ1-1; V: TRBV6-1; D: .; CDR3: CASSDRGRGTEAFF; DNA: TGTGCCAGCAGTGACAGGGGCAGAGGCACTGAAGCTTTCTTT
J: TRBJ2-1; V: TRBV5-1; D: TRBD1; CDR3: CASSLEGQGTNEQFF; DNA: TGCGCCAGCAGCTTGGAGGGACAGGGGACCAATGAGCAGTTCTTC
J: TRBJ1-1; V: TRBV11-2; D: .; CDR3: CASSFATGNTEAFF; DNA: TGTGCCAGCAGCTTTGCCACAGGGAACACTGAAGCTTTCTTT
J: TRBJ1-5; V: TRBV6-1; D: .; CDR3: CASREPGTQPQHF; DNA: TGTGCCAGCAGAGAACCGGGTACTCAGCCCCAGCATTTT
J: TRBJ1-1; V: TRBV7-8; D: .; CDR3: CASSGGRNTEAFF; DNA: TGTGCCAGCAGCGGTGGGAGGAACACTGAAGCTTTCTTT
J: TRBJ1-1; V: TRBV5-4; D: .; CDR3: CASSLDRTNTEAFF; DNA: TGTGCCAGCAGCTTGGACAGGACCAACACTGAAGCTTTCTTT
J: TRBJ2-7; V: TRBV5-1; D: TRBD1; CDR3: CASRDPGTGGDEQYF; DNA: TGCGCCAGCAGGGACCCCGGGACAGGGGGCGACGAGCAGTACTTC
J: TRBJ2-7; V: TRBV5-4; D: TRBD2; CDR3: CASSADSGGSYEQYF; DNA: TGTGCCAGCAGCGCCGATAGCGGGGGATCCTACGAGCAGTACTTC
J: TRBJ1-1; V: TRBV18; D: .; CDR3: CASSPGLGDTEAFF; DNA: TGTGCCAGCTCTCCGGGCCTCGGGGATACTGAAGCTTTCTTT
J: TRBJ2-5; V: TRBV15; D: .; CDR3: CATSRAAGRAQETQYF; DNA: TGTGCCACCAGCAGAGCAGCGGGCAGGGCCCAAGAGACCCAGTACTTC
J: TRBJ2-7; V: TRBV7-3; D: TRBD1; CDR3: CASSLEHRGRRIYEQYF; DNA: TGTGCCAGCAGCTTGGAACACAGGGGCCGCAGGATATACGAGCAGTACTTC
J: TRBJ2-7; V: TRBV6-1; D: TRBD1; CDR3: CASSGGDRLYEQYF; DNA: TGTGCCAGCAGTGGAGGGGACAGGCTCTACGAGCAGTACTTC
J: TRBJ1-1; V: TRBV5-4; D: .; CDR3: CASSLGEGNTEAFF; DNA: TGTGCCAGCAGCTTGGGGGAGGGGAACACTGAAGCTTTCTTT
J: TRBJ2-5; V: TRBV19; D: TRBD1; CDR3: CASGRDRGLIQYF; DNA: TGCGCCAGTGGCCGGGACAGGGGATTAATACAGTACTTC
J: TRBJ2-2; V: TRBV7-9; D: .; CDR3: CASGLVGRGYTGELFF; DNA: TGTGCCAGCGGCTTAGTGGGAAGAGGGTACACCGGGGAGCTGTTTTTT
J: TRBJ2-2; V: TRBV7-3; D: TRBD2; CDR3: CASSSGLAGGPGELFF; DNA: TGTGCCAGCAGCTCCGGACTAGCGGGAGGTCCCGGGGAGCTGTTTTTT
J: TRBJ2-1; V: TRBV5-6; D: .; CDR3: CASSLVAYNEQFF; DNA: TGTGCCAGCAGCTTGGTCGCCTACAATGAGCAGTTCTTC
J: TRBJ1-1; V: TRBV19; D: TRBD1; CDR3: CASSGAGGNTEAFF; DNA: TGTGCCAGTAGTGGGGCAGGGGGGAACACTGAAGCTTTCTTT
J: TRBJ1-6; V: TRBV5-1; D: .; CDR3: CASSFSGEQSFSPLHF; DNA: TGCGCCAGCAGCTTCTCTGGGGAGCAATCCTTTTCACCCCTCCACTTT
J: TRBJ2-7; V: TRBV27; D: .; CDR3: CASSIQGHEQYF; DNA: TGTGCCAGCAGTATCCAGGGACACGAGCAGTACTTC
J: TRBJ2-1; V: TRBV27; D: .; CDR3: CASSSRGRNEQFF; DNA: TGTGCCAGCAGTTCCAGGGGAAGGAATGAGCAGTTCTTC
J: TRBJ2-1; V: TRBV2; D: .; CDR3: CASSEGTGLLEQFF; DNA: TGTGCCAGCAGTGAAGGGACCGGACTCCTGGAGCAGTTCTTC
J: TRBJ1-3; V: TRBV28; D: .; CDR3: CASSSPGFSGNTIYF; DNA: TGTGCCAGCAGTTCGCCCGGTTTCTCTGGAAACACCATATATTTT
J: TRBJ1-2; V: TRBV6-1; D: .; CDR3: CASSEDWQANYGYTF; DNA: TGTGCCAGCAGTGAAGACTGGCAGGCAAACTATGGCTACACCTTC
J: TRBJ1-2; V: TRBV18; D: .; CDR3: CASSPYQARANYGYTF; DNA: TGTGCCAGCTCACCATACCAGGCCAGGGCCAACTATGGCTACACCTTC
J: TRBJ1-2; V: TRBV19; D: .; CDR3: CASSGGRGLNYGYTF; DNA: TGTGCCAGTAGTGGGGGGAGAGGGCTCAACTATGGCTACACCTTC
J: TRBJ1-1; V: TRBV6-5; D: .; CDR3: CASSSGGGGTEAFF; DNA: TGTGCCAGCAGCTCCGGGGGGGGCGGCACTGAAGCTTTCTTT
J: TRBJ2-1; V: TRBV27; D: TRBD1; CDR3: CASSRAPGQRYNEQFF; DNA: TGTGCCAGCAGCCGGGCCCCGGGACAGCGATACAATGAGCAGTTCTTC
J: TRBJ1-5; V: TRBV5-8; D: .; CDR3: CASSRRQSNQPQHF; DNA: TGTGCCAGCAGCCGGAGGCAGAGCAATCAGCCCCAGCATTTT
J: TRBJ2-3; V: TRBV7-7; D: TRBD2; CDR3: CASSLHSGSGTDTQYF; DNA: TGTGCTAGCAGCCTCCATAGCGGGAGCGGCACAGATACGCAGTATTTT
J: TRBJ2-7; V: TRBV4-1; D: TRBD1; CDR3: CASSPTGGSSYEQYF; DNA: TGCGCCAGCAGTCCAACAGGGGGCAGTTCCTACGAGCAGTACTTC
J: TRBJ1-5; V: TRBV9; D: .; CDR3: CASSVTDNQPQHF; DNA: TGTGCCAGCAGCGTAACAGATAATCAGCCCCAGCATTTT
J: TRBJ1-1; V: TRBV2; D: .; CDR3: CASSFQVEAFF; DNA: TGTGCCAGCAGCTTTCAGGTAGAAGCTTTCTTT
J: TRBJ1-5; V: TRBV6-5; D: TRBD1; CDR3: CASSRDSSNQPQHF; DNA: TGTGCCAGCAGCAGGGACAGTAGCAATCAGCCCCAGCATTTT
J: TRBJ2-1; V: TRBV5-4; D: .; CDR3: CASSVDAGASVGEQFF; DNA: TGTGCCAGCAGCGTCGACGCGGGGGCCTCCGTGGGTGAGCAGTTCTTC
J: TRBJ1-2; V: TRBV2; D: .; CDR3: CASTLRDTKSYGYTF; DNA: TGTGCCAGTACGCTCCGGGACACTAAATCCTATGGCTACACCTTC
J: TRBJ2-1; V: TRBV25-1; D: TRBD2; CDR3: CASSERLAGNYNEQFF; DNA: TGTGCCAGCAGTGAAAGGCTAGCGGGTAACTACAATGAGCAGTTCTTC